Here is one T cell receptor (beta chain) with its context. The entry originates in a study of blood T cell repertoires in COVID-19. Source study methods: Reference gene primers were amplified, and this amplification served to estimate nucleated cell counts. Clones were sequenced by immunoSEQ multiplex PCR, and TCRdb holds only the in-frame ones, with some missing. V and J calls and clone size are given by that table; D and trimming were obtained from the DNA. The sample lists roughly 200,000 clones; roughly 86% were seen once. Trimming removed 3 bases from V and 3 bases from J; junction bases left unmatched: 5. Looked up from germline, CDR1 is KGHDR and CDR2 is SFDVKD. The CDR3 has 16 residues.

The sample was peripheral blood. The J gene is TRBJ1-5, the V gene TRBV24-1; 9 bases are shared with TRBD1. The sequence came from a woman aged 70-85 years with active or convalescent COVID-19. CDR3 loop: CATSDPGTGYNQPQHF. In DNA form, the CDR3 reads TGTGCCACCAGTGATCCCGGGACAGGGTACAATCAGCCCCAGCATTTT.